The rows below give T cell receptor beta chains drawn from one sample of a study of blood T cell repertoires in COVID-19. Assay: immunoSEQ multiplex PCR; the TCRdb copy retains only in-frame clones and omits some. Seen here are 95,000 to 120,000 clones, 60% to 85% observed once, and the top ten hold 1.5% to 2%. Input material: peripheral blood. These receptors originate from a woman in her 40s with acute or convalescent COVID-19. Each CDR3 is given with its conserved first and last residue. The order of the fields is clone size, J gene, V gene, D gene, CDR3 DNA, CDR3 protein. D genes are given only for firm matches. The size entry is marked missing in some rows and otherwise reads once, few, many or a size class.

clone_size: once; j_call: TRBJ2-5; v_call: TRBV13; d_call: NA; cdr3_nt: TGTGCCAGCAGCTTCGAACAGGGTGTGGAGACCCAGTACTTC; cdr3_aa: CASSFEQGVETQYF
clone_size: once; j_call: TRBJ1-1; v_call: TRBV5-1; d_call: NA; cdr3_nt: TGCGCCAGCAGCTTGGGGGCAGACACTGAAGCTTTCTTT; cdr3_aa: CASSLGADTEAFF
clone_size: NA; j_call: TRBJ1-1; v_call: TRBV6-5; d_call: TRBD1; cdr3_nt: TGTGCCAGCAGTCCTCGGACAGGGGGGGCTGAAGCTTTCTTT; cdr3_aa: CASSPRTGGAEAFF
clone_size: few; j_call: TRBJ2-3; v_call: TRBV2; d_call: TRBD1; cdr3_nt: TGTGCCAGCAGTGAGCGGACAGGCCACACAGATACGCAGTATTTT; cdr3_aa: CASSERTGHTDTQYF
clone_size: few; j_call: TRBJ2-1; v_call: TRBV29-1; d_call: TRBD2; cdr3_nt: TGCAGCGTTGAAGGGGGAGGGGTTGGGGAGCAGTTCTTC; cdr3_aa: CSVEGGGVGEQFF
clone_size: NA; j_call: TRBJ2-2; v_call: TRBV7-2; d_call: NA; cdr3_nt: TGTGCCAGCAGCTTAGCGGCCGGGGGGCCAGCCGGGGAGCTGTTTTTT; cdr3_aa: CASSLAAGGPAGELFF
clone_size: once; j_call: TRBJ2-1; v_call: TRBV7-6; d_call: NA; cdr3_nt: TGTGCCAGCAGCTCCACCACAGGGATTGAGTACAATGAGCAGTTCTTC; cdr3_aa: CASSSTTGIEYNEQFF
clone_size: few; j_call: TRBJ2-5; v_call: TRBV5-5; d_call: NA; cdr3_nt: TGTGCCAGCAGCTTCCTGCCAGTTCAAGAGACCCAGTACTTC; cdr3_aa: CASSFLPVQETQYF
clone_size: NA; j_call: TRBJ2-1; v_call: TRBV7-3; d_call: TRBD2; cdr3_nt: TGTGCCAGCAGCCCACGGGGGGGGAGCTCCTACAATGAGCAGTTCTTC; cdr3_aa: CASSPRGGSSYNEQFF
clone_size: NA; j_call: TRBJ1-1; v_call: TRBV14; d_call: NA; cdr3_nt: TGTGCCAGCAGCCGCCGGGACACTGAAGCTTTCTTT; cdr3_aa: CASSRRDTEAFF
clone_size: NA; j_call: TRBJ2-5; v_call: TRBV12-3/TRBV12-4; d_call: NA; cdr3_nt: TGTGCCAGCAGTCGGTCCGAAGAGACCCAGTACTTC; cdr3_aa: CASSRSEETQYF
clone_size: few; j_call: TRBJ2-2; v_call: TRBV6-5; d_call: TRBD2; cdr3_nt: TGTGCCAGCAAACCGGGACTAGCGGCCGGGGAGCTGTTTTTT; cdr3_aa: CASKPGLAAGELFF
clone_size: NA; j_call: TRBJ2-7; v_call: TRBV6-2/TRBV6-3; d_call: NA; cdr3_nt: TGTGCCAGCAGTTACCTCGCGGGGGCGGGCTACGAGCAGTACTTC; cdr3_aa: CASSYLAGAGYEQYF
clone_size: once; j_call: TRBJ2-1; v_call: TRBV4-1; d_call: TRBD2; cdr3_nt: TGCGCCAGCAGCCAAGGGGCGGGGGGCGGAGGCAATGAGCAGTTCTTC; cdr3_aa: CASSQGAGGGGNEQFF
clone_size: NA; j_call: TRBJ2-3; v_call: TRBV28; d_call: TRBD2; cdr3_nt: TGTGCCAGCAGCGGGGGGGGGATTGGCACAGATACGCAGTATTTT; cdr3_aa: CASSGGGIGTDTQYF
clone_size: few; j_call: TRBJ1-2; v_call: TRBV19; d_call: NA; cdr3_nt: TGTGCCAGTGGGAGCCAGGGGATGATTGGCTACACCTTC; cdr3_aa: CASGSQGMIGYTF
clone_size: NA; j_call: TRBJ1-6; v_call: TRBV7-2; d_call: NA; cdr3_nt: TGTGCCAGCAGTTTTACTCGCAGGGGTGATTCACCCCTCCACTTT; cdr3_aa: CASSFTRRGDSPLHF
clone_size: NA; j_call: TRBJ2-7; v_call: TRBV18; d_call: TRBD1; cdr3_nt: TGTGCCAGCTCACCAGTCCCGGGACAGGGTGGAGAGCAGTACTTC; cdr3_aa: CASSPVPGQGGEQYF
clone_size: NA; j_call: TRBJ1-1; v_call: TRBV28; d_call: NA; cdr3_nt: TGTGCCAGCAGCCCGACCGACAGGTCAGGGGACCCTGAAGCTTTCTTT; cdr3_aa: CASSPTDRSGDPEAFF
clone_size: NA; j_call: TRBJ2-2; v_call: TRBV19; d_call: TRBD1; cdr3_nt: TGTGCCAGCTACCCCCTGTCCGGGACAGGGGGCACTATCCAAAACACCGGGGAGCTGTTTTTT; cdr3_aa: CASYPLSGTGGTIQNTGELFF
clone_size: NA; j_call: TRBJ1-4; v_call: TRBV4-1; d_call: NA; cdr3_nt: TGCGCCAGCAGCCAAATCGGCGGGGGTGGAGAAAAACTGTTTTTT; cdr3_aa: CASSQIGGGGEKLFF
clone_size: few; j_call: TRBJ1-1; v_call: TRBV3-1/TRBV3-2; d_call: NA; cdr3_nt: TGTGCCAGCAGCCAAGTAAGAGGTCTTGAAGCTTTCTTT; cdr3_aa: CASSQVRGLEAFF
clone_size: NA; j_call: TRBJ1-2; v_call: TRBV18; d_call: TRBD1; cdr3_nt: TGTGCCAGCTCACCACGGGACAGCCAATCCGCCTATGGCTACACCTTC; cdr3_aa: CASSPRDSQSAYGYTF
clone_size: NA; j_call: TRBJ1-5; v_call: TRBV6-5; d_call: NA; cdr3_nt: TGTGCCAGCAGTTACCGGGGTCTCCCCAATCAGCCCCAGCATTTT; cdr3_aa: CASSYRGLPNQPQHF
clone_size: NA; j_call: TRBJ1-1; v_call: TRBV6-4; d_call: TRBD1; cdr3_nt: TGTGCCAGCAGTCCCGGACAGGAGAACACTGAAGCTTTCTTT; cdr3_aa: CASSPGQENTEAFF
clone_size: NA; j_call: TRBJ2-2; v_call: TRBV2; d_call: TRBD1; cdr3_nt: TGTGCCAGCAGTGCACGACAGGGGAACACCGGGGAGCTGTTTTTT; cdr3_aa: CASSARQGNTGELFF
clone_size: many; j_call: TRBJ2-3; v_call: TRBV3-1/TRBV3-2; d_call: NA; cdr3_nt: TGTGCCAGCAGCCCCACTAGTGAGACGCAGTATTTT; cdr3_aa: CASSPTSETQYF
clone_size: NA; j_call: TRBJ2-1; v_call: TRBV7-9; d_call: NA; cdr3_nt: TGTGCCAGCAGCTTAGGGGTTTCGCGGTGGAGAGGGTACAATGAGCAGTTCTTC; cdr3_aa: CASSLGVSRWRGYNEQFF
clone_size: NA; j_call: TRBJ1-6; v_call: TRBV27; d_call: TRBD1; cdr3_nt: TGTGCCAGCAGGGGACAGGGCACCTATAATTCACCCCTCCACTTT; cdr3_aa: CASRGQGTYNSPLHF
clone_size: NA; j_call: TRBJ2-3; v_call: TRBV7-3; d_call: TRBD1; cdr3_nt: TGTGCCAGCAGCGCACAGGGGGCCACAGATACGCAGTATTTT; cdr3_aa: CASSAQGATDTQYF
clone_size: NA; j_call: TRBJ1-4; v_call: TRBV19; d_call: TRBD1; cdr3_nt: TGTGCCAGCGCTGGGACAGGGATTAATGAAAAACTGTTTTTT; cdr3_aa: CASAGTGINEKLFF
clone_size: once; j_call: TRBJ1-1; v_call: TRBV5-4; d_call: NA; cdr3_nt: TGTGCCAGCACCTCCCTCACTGAAGCTTTCTTT; cdr3_aa: CASTSLTEAFF
clone_size: many; j_call: TRBJ2-6; v_call: TRBV29-1; d_call: TRBD1; cdr3_nt: TGCAGCGTTGGAACAGGGGACGGGGCCAACGTCCTGACTTTC; cdr3_aa: CSVGTGDGANVLTF
clone_size: NA; j_call: TRBJ1-6; v_call: TRBV3-1/TRBV3-2; d_call: NA; cdr3_nt: TGTGCCAGCAGCCAAGTAGAGGGCAATTCACCCCTCCACTTT; cdr3_aa: CASSQVEGNSPLHF
clone_size: NA; j_call: TRBJ1-2; v_call: TRBV5-4; d_call: TRBD1; cdr3_nt: TGTGCCAGCAGCCGGGACAGCTCTAACTATGGCTACACCTTC; cdr3_aa: CASSRDSSNYGYTF
clone_size: NA; j_call: TRBJ2-2; v_call: TRBV3-1/TRBV3-2; d_call: TRBD2; cdr3_nt: TGTGCCAGCAGCTACCCCGGGACTAACGGTCCCGGGGAGCTGTTTTTT; cdr3_aa: CASSYPGTNGPGELFF
clone_size: NA; j_call: TRBJ2-5; v_call: TRBV11-1; d_call: TRBD1; cdr3_nt: TGTGCCAGCAGCGACCCCGGGACAGGAGCCCAAGAGACCCAGTACTTC; cdr3_aa: CASSDPGTGAQETQYF
clone_size: NA; j_call: TRBJ1-1; v_call: TRBV5-5; d_call: TRBD1; cdr3_nt: TGTGCCAGCAGCTTGGGGCAGGACAGGAGGGGGCAAGCTTTCTTT; cdr3_aa: CASSLGQDRRGQAFF
clone_size: NA; j_call: TRBJ1-1; v_call: TRBV19; d_call: NA; cdr3_nt: TGTGCCAGTAGCCCCGTGGAGGGGATAGCTTTCTTT; cdr3_aa: CASSPVEGIAFF
clone_size: NA; j_call: TRBJ2-1; v_call: TRBV4-2; d_call: NA; cdr3_nt: TGTGCCAGCAGCCAGGGCCCCTACAATGAGCAGTTCTTC; cdr3_aa: CASSQGPYNEQFF
clone_size: NA; j_call: TRBJ2-3; v_call: TRBV6-5; d_call: NA; cdr3_nt: TGTGCCAGCAGGATGACTAGGGGTACAGATACGCAGTATTTT; cdr3_aa: CASRMTRGTDTQYF
clone_size: few; j_call: TRBJ2-2; v_call: TRBV5-1; d_call: NA; cdr3_nt: TGCGCCAGCAGCTCTTTAGAGAACACCGGGGAGCTGTTTTTT; cdr3_aa: CASSSLENTGELFF
clone_size: few; j_call: TRBJ1-1; v_call: TRBV12-3/TRBV12-4; d_call: NA; cdr3_nt: TGTGCCAGCAGTCACAGGAGAAACACTGAAGCTTTCTTT; cdr3_aa: CASSHRRNTEAFF
clone_size: NA; j_call: TRBJ2-3; v_call: TRBV6-5; d_call: NA; cdr3_nt: TGTGCCAGCAGCAGACAGGCAGATACGCAGTATTTT; cdr3_aa: CASSRQADTQYF
clone_size: NA; j_call: TRBJ1-5; v_call: TRBV12-3/TRBV12-4; d_call: TRBD1; cdr3_nt: TGTGCCAGCAGCCCCGGGACAGGGTTGCCCCAGCATTTT; cdr3_aa: CASSPGTGLPQHF
clone_size: NA; j_call: TRBJ2-7; v_call: TRBV6-1; d_call: NA; cdr3_nt: TGTGCCAGCAGTGAAGTCACGGAGGCCTCCTACGAGCAGTACTTC; cdr3_aa: CASSEVTEASYEQYF